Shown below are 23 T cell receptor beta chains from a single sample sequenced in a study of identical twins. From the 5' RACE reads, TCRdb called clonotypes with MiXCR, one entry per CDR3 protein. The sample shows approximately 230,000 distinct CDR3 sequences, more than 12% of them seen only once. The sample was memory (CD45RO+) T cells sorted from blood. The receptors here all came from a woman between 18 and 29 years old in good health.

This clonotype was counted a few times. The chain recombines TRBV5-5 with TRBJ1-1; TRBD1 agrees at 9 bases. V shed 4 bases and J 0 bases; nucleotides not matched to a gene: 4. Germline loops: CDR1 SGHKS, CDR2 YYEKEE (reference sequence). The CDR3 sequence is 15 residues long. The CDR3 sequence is CASSEYRGLNTEAFF. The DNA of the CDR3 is TGTGCCAGCAGCGAATACAGGGGGCTGAACACTGAAGCTTTCTTT.

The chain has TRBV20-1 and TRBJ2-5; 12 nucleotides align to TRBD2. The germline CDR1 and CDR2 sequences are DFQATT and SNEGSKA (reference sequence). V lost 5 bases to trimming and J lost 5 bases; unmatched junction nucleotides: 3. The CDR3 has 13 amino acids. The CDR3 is CSAWTSGKETQYF. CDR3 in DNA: TGCAGTGCTTGGACTAGCGGGAAGGAGACCCAGTACTTC.

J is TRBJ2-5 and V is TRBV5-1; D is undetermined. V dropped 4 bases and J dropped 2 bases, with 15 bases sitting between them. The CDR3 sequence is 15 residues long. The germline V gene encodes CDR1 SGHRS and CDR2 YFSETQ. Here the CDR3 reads CASSPHLAPQETQYF. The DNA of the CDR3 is TGCGCCAGCAGCCCTCACTTGGCCCCTCAAGAGACCCAGTACTTC.

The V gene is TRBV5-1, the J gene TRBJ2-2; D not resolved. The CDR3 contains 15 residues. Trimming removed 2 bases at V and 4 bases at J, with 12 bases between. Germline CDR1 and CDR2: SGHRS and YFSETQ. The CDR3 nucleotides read TGCGCCAGCAGCTTATCCGTACAGATCACCGGGGAGCTGTTTTTT. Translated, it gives CASSLSVQITGELFF.

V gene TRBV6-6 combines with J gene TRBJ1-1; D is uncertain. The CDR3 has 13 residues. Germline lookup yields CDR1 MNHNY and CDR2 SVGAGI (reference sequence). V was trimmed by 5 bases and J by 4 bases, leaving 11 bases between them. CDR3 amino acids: CASSPGRLTEAFF. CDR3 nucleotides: TGTGCCAGCAGTCCAGGCCGACTCACTGAAGCTTTCTTT.

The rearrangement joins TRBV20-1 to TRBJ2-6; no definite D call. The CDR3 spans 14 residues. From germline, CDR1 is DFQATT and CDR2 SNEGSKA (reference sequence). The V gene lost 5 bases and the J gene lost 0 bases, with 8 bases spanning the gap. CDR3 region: CSASRDSGANVLTF. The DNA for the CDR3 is TGCAGTGCTTCTCGAGACTCTGGGGCCAACGTCCTGACTTTC.

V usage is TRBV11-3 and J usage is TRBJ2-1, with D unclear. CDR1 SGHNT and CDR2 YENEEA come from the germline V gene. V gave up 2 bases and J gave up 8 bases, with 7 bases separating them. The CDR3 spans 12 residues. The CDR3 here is CASSLYLDEQFF. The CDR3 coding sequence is TGTGCCAGCAGCTTATATCTGGATGAGCAGTTCTTC.

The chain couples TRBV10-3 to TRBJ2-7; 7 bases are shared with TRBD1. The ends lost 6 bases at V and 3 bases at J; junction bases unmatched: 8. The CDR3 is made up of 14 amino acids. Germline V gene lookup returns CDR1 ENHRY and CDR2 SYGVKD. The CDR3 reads CAISHEGAGYEQYF. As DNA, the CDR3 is TGTGCCATCAGCCACGAGGGGGCGGGCTACGAGCAGTACTTC.

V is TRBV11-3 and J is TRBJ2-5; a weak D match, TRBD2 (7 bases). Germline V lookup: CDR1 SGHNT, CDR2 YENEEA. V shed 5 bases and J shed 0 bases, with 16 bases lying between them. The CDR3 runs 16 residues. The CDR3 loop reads CASSRGGETYQETQYF. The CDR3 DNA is TGTGCCAGCAGCCGAGGGGGGGAAACGTACCAAGAGACCCAGTACTTC.

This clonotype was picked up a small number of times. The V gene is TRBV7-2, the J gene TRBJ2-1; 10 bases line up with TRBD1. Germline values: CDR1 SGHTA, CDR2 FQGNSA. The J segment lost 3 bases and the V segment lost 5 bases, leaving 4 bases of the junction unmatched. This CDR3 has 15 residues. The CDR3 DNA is TGTGCCAGCAGCGGGCGGGACAGGGGCTACAATGAGCAGTTCTTC. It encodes CASSGRDRGYNEQFF.

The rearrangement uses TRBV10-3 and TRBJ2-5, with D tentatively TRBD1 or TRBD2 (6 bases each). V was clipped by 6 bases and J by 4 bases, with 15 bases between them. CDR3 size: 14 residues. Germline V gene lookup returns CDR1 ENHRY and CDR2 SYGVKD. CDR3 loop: CAISGGPRRETQYF. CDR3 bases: TGTGCCATCAGCGGGGGCCCTAGGAGAGAGACCCAGTACTTC.

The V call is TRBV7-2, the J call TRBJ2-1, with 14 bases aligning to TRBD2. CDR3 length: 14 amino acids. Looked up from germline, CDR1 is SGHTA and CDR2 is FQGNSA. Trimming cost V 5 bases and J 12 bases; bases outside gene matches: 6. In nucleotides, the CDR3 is TGTGCCAGCAGCGAGGGACTAGCGGGAGTGGTGCAGTTCTTC. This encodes CASSEGLAGVVQFF. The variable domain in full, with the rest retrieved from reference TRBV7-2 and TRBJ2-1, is GAGVSQSPSNKVTEKGKDVELRCDPISGHTALYWYRQSLGQGLEFLIYFQGNSAPDKSGLPSDRFSAERTGGSVSTLTIQRTQQEDSAVYLCASSEGLAGVVQFFGPGTRLTVL.

Written as DNA, the CDR3 is TGTGCCAGCAGCAAAGAGTCAGGGACAGGTGCTGATTGGAATTCACCCCTCCACTTT. The encoded protein is CASSKESGTGADWNSPLHF. V and J are TRBV21-1 and TRBJ1-6; TRBD1 was called by the table and not checked on the DNA. TRBV21-1 is annotated as a pseudogene. The CDR3 consists of 19 residues.

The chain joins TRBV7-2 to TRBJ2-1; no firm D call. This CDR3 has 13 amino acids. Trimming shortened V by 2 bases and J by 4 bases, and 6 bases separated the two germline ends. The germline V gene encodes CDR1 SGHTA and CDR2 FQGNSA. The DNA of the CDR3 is TGTGCCAGCAGCTTATTAGGGTACAATGAGCAGTTCTTC. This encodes CASSLLGYNEQFF. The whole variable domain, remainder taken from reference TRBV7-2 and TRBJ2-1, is GAGVSQSPSNKVTEKGKDVELRCDPISGHTALYWYRQSLGQGLEFLIYFQGNSAPDKSGLPSDRFSAERTGGSVSTLTIQRTQQEDSAVYLCASSLLGYNEQFFGPGTRLTVL.

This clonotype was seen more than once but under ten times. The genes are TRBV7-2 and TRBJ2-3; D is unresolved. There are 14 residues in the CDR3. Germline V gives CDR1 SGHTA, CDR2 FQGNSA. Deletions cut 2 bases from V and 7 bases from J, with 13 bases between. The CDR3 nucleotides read TGTGCCAGCAGCTTAACGTTCCCCATGAATACGCAGTATTTT. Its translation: CASSLTFPMNTQYF.

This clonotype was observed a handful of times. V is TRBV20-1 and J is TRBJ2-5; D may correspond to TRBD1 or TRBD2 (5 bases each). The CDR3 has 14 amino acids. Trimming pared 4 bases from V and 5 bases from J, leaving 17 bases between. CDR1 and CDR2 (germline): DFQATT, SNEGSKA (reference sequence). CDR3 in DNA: TGCAGTGCTACCGGGACCCGAAGTGGGGAGACCCAGTACTTC. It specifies CSATGTRSGETQYF.

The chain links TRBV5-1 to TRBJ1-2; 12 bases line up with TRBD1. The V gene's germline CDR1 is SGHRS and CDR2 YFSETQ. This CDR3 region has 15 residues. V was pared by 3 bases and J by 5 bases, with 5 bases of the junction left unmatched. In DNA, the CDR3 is TGCGCCAGCAGCTCAGGGACAGGGGGCGCTTATGGCTACACCTTC. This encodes CASSSGTGGAYGYTF.

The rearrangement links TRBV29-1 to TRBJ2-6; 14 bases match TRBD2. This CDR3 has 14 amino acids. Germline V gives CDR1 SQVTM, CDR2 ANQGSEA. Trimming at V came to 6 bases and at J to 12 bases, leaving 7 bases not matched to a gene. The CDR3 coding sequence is TGCAGCGTCGTTCCTGGACTAGCGGGAGGCGTCCTGACTTTC. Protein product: CSVVPGLAGGVLTF.

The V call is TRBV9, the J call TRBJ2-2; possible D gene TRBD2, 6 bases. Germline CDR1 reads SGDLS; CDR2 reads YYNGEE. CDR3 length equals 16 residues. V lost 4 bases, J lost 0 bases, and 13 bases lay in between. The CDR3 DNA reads TGTGCCAGCAGCCCAACCGGGACTTCGAACACCGGGGAGCTGTTTTTT. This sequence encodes CASSPTGTSNTGELFF.

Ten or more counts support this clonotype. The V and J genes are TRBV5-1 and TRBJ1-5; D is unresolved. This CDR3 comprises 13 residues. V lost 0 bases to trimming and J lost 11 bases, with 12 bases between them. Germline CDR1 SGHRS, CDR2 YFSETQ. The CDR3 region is CASSLEGSVAQHF. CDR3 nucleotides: TGCGCCAGCAGCTTGGAAGGGTCTGTGGCCCAGCATTTT.

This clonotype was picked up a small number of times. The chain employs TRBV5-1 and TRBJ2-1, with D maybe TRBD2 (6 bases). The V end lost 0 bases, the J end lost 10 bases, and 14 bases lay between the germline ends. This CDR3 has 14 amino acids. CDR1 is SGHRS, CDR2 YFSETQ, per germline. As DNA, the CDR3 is TGCGCCAGCAGCTTGGAACGCGTGGAGGGGGAGCAGTTCTTC. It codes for CASSLERVEGEQFF.

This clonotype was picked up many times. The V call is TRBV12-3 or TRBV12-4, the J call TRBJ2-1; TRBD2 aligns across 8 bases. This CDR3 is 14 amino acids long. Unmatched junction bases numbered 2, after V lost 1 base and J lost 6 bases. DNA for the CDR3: TGTGCCAGCAGTTTAGGCCTAGCGGGCAATGAGCAGTTCTTC. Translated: CASSLGLAGNEQFF.

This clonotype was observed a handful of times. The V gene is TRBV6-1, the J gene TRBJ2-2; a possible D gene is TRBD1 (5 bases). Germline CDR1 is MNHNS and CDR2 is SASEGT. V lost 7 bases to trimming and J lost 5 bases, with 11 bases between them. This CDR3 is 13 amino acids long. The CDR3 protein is CASTRDRTGELFF. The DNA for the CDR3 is TGTGCCAGCACCCGAGACAGAACCGGGGAGCTGTTTTTT.